These 27 T cell receptor beta chains were sequenced from one sample in a study of T cell repertoires in cytomegalovirus infection. One entry per CDR3 protein, called by TCRdb with MiXCR from the reads. This table has more than 400,000 distinct CDR3 sequences, approximately 25% appearing once. Sequencing was done on a sample of PBMCs. The receptors stem from a human donor in good health (CMV status not recorded). Some clones in this sample may be carry-over from other donors' samples.

The chain is built from TRBV5-1 and TRBJ1-2; maybe TRBD1 (5 bases). Per germline, CDR1 SGHRS and CDR2 YFSETQ. V lost 1 base, J lost 6 bases, and 13 bases lay in between. The CDR3 runs 14 residues. This CDR3 is CASSLRAGQDGYTF. For the CDR3, the DNA is TGCGCCAGCAGCTTGAGGGCAGGGCAGGATGGCTACACCTTC.

The genes are TRBV3-1 and TRBJ2-5, with D perhaps matching TRBD1 (5 bases). CDR1 LGHDT and CDR2 YNNKEL come from the germline V gene (reference sequence). The CDR3 contains 16 residues. Trimming cost V 5 bases and J 5 bases, with 21 bases left between them. The CDR3 coding sequence is TGTGCCAGCAGCACCCGACAGATGGGTCTGGGGGAGACCCAGTACTTC. Its translation: CASSTRQMGLGETQYF.

This chain connects TRBV20-1 to TRBJ1-2; perhaps TRBD1 as D (6 bases). This CDR3 contains 15 residues. The germline V gene has CDR1 DFQATT and CDR2 SNEGSKA (reference sequence). The V end was cut by 0 bases, the J end by 3 bases, with 14 bases between. The CDR3 reads CSAREPGHSYYGYTF. As DNA, the CDR3 is TGCAGTGCTAGAGAACCGGGACACAGCTACTATGGCTACACCTTC.

Only a few counts were recorded for this clonotype. The V call is TRBV27, the J call TRBJ2-7; D is possibly TRBD1 (5 bases). CDR1 is MNHEY, CDR2 SMNVEV, per germline (reference sequence). Trimming removed 6 bases from V and 3 bases from J, with 15 bases in between. This CDR3 region has 14 residues. This CDR3 reads CASRPQGRIYEQYF. The CDR3 region has the DNA TGTGCCAGCAGGCCCCAGGGTCGTATCTACGAGCAGTACTTC.

The CDR3 sequence is CASSAGLAADEQYF. As DNA, the CDR3 is TGTGCCAGCAGCGCGGGACTAGCAGCAGACGAGCAGTACTTC. The V and J genes are TRBV5-4 and TRBJ2-7; 9 bases fit TRBD2. The CDR3 has 14 amino acids. J gave up 5 bases and V 4 bases, and 7 bases lay outside the gene matches. CDR1 is SGHNT, CDR2 YYREEE, per germline (reference sequence).

A few counts support this clonotype. This chain connects TRBV19 to TRBJ2-1, with 11 bases lining up with TRBD2. Germline V gives CDR1 LNHDA, CDR2 SQIVND (reference sequence). The CDR3 loop spans 18 amino acids. Unmatched junction bases numbered 13, after V lost 4 bases and J lost 5 bases. DNA for the CDR3: TGTGCCAGTAGTACGCGACAGAGACTAGCGGGAAAAAACAATGAGCAGTTCTTC. Translated, it gives CASSTRQRLAGKNNEQFF.

The table lists this clonotype with many counts. V is TRBV7-2 and J is TRBJ2-3; a weak D match, TRBD1 (6 bases). Germline CDR1 and CDR2: SGHTA and FQGNSA. Trimming pared 5 bases from V and 8 bases from J, leaving 17 bases between. This CDR3 is built from 14 residues. The CDR3 loop is CASSPGRLGATQYF. The CDR3 DNA reads TGTGCCAGCAGCCCTGGGCGCCTGGGGGCTACGCAGTATTTT.

The CDR3 DNA reads TGTGCCAGCAGTTACACACGGGGGGTAGAGCAGTTCTTC. Protein: CASSYTRGVEQFF. V and J are TRBV6-5 and TRBJ2-1; 7 bases fit TRBD2. CDR1 and CDR2 from the germline V gene are MNHEY and SVGAGI. The CDR3 is made up of 13 amino acids. Unmatched junction bases numbered 5, after V lost 2 bases and J lost 10 bases.

This clonotype appeared many times. The chain uses TRBV7-2 and TRBJ1-2, with 9 positions matching TRBD1. The V and J ends lost 5 bases and 8 bases, in that order; junction bases with no gene match: 9. Germline CDR1 and CDR2: SGHTA and FQGNSA. The CDR3 runs 14 residues. In DNA form, the CDR3 reads TGTGCCAGCAGCACCCGACAGGGGGGTCGGGGCTACACCTTC. Protein sequence: CASSTRQGGRGYTF.

The chain joins TRBV29-1 to TRBJ2-7; no clear D. V was shortened by 6 bases and J by 3 bases, with 9 bases between the two germline ends. Germline lookup yields CDR1 SQVTM and CDR2 ANQGSEA. The CDR3 is 11 amino acids. The CDR3 sequence: CSVGWGYEQYV. The CDR3 bases are TGCAGCGTGGGCTGGGGCTACGAGCAGTACGTC.

The rearrangement uses TRBV9 and TRBJ2-1, with TRBD2 as a possible D gene (6 bases). Per the germline V gene, CDR1 is SGDLS and CDR2 is YYNGEE. Trimming pared 3 bases from V and 5 bases from J, leaving 18 bases between. The CDR3 length is 16 residues. The CDR3 reads CASSGVFGGYDNEQFF. The CDR3 DNA follows: TGTGCCAGCAGCGGGGTTTTCGGGGGATACGACAATGAGCAGTTCTTC.

Here the CDR3 reads CSATTPQGGTEQFF. CDR3 DNA sequence: TGCAGTGCTACGACGCCGCAGGGGGGTACTGAGCAGTTCTTC. This chain joins TRBV20-1 and TRBJ2-1; the D gene is possibly TRBD1 (7 bases). Trimming took off 4 bases at V and 9 bases at J, with 19 bases between the two ends. Germline V CDR1 and CDR2: DFQATT, SNEGSKA (reference sequence). CDR3 size: 14 residues.

This clonotype was detected many times. The chain joins TRBV12-3 or TRBV12-4 to TRBJ1-1, with TRBD1 matching 7 bases. This CDR3 spans 12 amino acids. V shed 4 bases and J 4 bases; nucleotides not matched to a gene: 0. The CDR3 sequence: CASSSGGTEAFF. As DNA, the CDR3 is TGTGCCAGCAGTTCAGGGGGCACTGAAGCTTTCTTT.

The chain uses TRBV19 and TRBJ2-7, with D possibly matching TRBD1 (6 bases). The germline V gene has CDR1 LNHDA and CDR2 SQIVND (reference sequence). Trimming removed 10 bases from V and 3 bases from J, with 19 bases in between. This CDR3 is 14 amino acids long. The CDR3 here is CAITRGGPLYEQYV. CDR3 coding DNA: TGTGCCATCACCCGAGGGGGACCTCTCTACGAGCAGTACGTC.

The chain employs TRBV6-5 and TRBJ2-5; the match to TRBD2 covers 9 bases. Losses at the gene ends were 2 bases for V and 6 bases for J; bases not matched to a gene: 7. The CDR3 contains 15 residues. Germline V gives CDR1 MNHEY, CDR2 SVGAGI. CDR3 sequence (DNA): TGTGCCAGCAGTTACGGGCTAGCGGGGACCAAGACCCAGTACTTC. Its protein product is CASSYGLAGTKTQYF.

This clonotype was counted many times. The rearrangement uses TRBV7-8 and TRBJ2-1; D gene uncertain. Trimming cost V 5 bases and J 7 bases, with 12 bases left between them. This CDR3 contains 13 residues. Germline-derived CDR1 and CDR2 are SGHVS and FQNEAQ. In DNA, the CDR3 is TGTGCCAGCAGCAATACCGATGGGAATGAGCAGTTCTTC. Protein product: CASSNTDGNEQFF.

The sample holds a few counts of this clonotype. This chain joins TRBV9 and TRBJ2-2; 12 bases map to TRBD2. V trimming: 0 bases; J trimming: 0 bases; junction bases outside the gene matches: 0. CDR3 length: 17 residues. Germline CDR1 reads SGDLS; CDR2 reads YYNGEE. For the CDR3, the DNA is TGTGCCAGCAGCGTAGCTAGCGGGAGGGCGAACACCGGGGAGCTGTTTTTT. It specifies CASSVASGRANTGELFF.

This clonotype was seen a few times. The genes are TRBV11-2 and TRBJ2-1; D is possibly TRBD2 (6 bases). This CDR3 has 20 residues. The germline V and J ends were trimmed by 0 bases and 3 bases, with 24 bases remaining between them. From germline, CDR1 is SGHAT and CDR2 FQNNGV. The CDR3 bases are TGTGCCAGCAGCTTAGATCGGAGGTCTGTGGGGGAGGTACACTACAATGAGCAGTTCTTC. Translating it yields CASSLDRRSVGEVHYNEQFF.

This clonotype appeared a few times. The CDR3 loop is CASSPRTGLGETQYF. Written as DNA, the CDR3 is TGTGCCAGCAGTCCACGGACAGGGCTTGGGGAGACCCAGTACTTC. V and J are TRBV28 and TRBJ2-5; 8 bases are shared with TRBD1. Germline V gene lookup returns CDR1 MDHEN and CDR2 SYDVKM. The V and J ends lost 5 bases and 5 bases, in that order; junction bases with no gene match: 10. The CDR3 is made up of 15 amino acids.

This chain links TRBV20-1 with TRBJ2-1; 9 bases fit TRBD2. CDR1 is DFQATT, CDR2 SNEGSKA, per germline (reference sequence). The CDR3 runs to 13 residues. V gave up 6 bases and J gave up 4 bases; unmatched junction bases: 4. The CDR3 reads CSAVSGGYNEQFF. Here the CDR3 DNA reads TGCAGTGCAGTCAGCGGGGGGTACAATGAGCAGTTCTTC.

Details on this clonotype: At one end, the junction sequence differs from germline, possibly due to a read error. The chain combines TRBV10-3 with TRBJ2-1, with 9 bases matching TRBD1. This CDR3 has 15 amino acids. The germline gives CDR1 ENHRY, CDR2 SYGVKD. CDR3 DNA: TGTCCCATCAGTACCGACAGGGGGACCTACAATGAGCAGTTCTTC. It yields the protein CPISTDRGTYNEQFF.

This rearrangement joins TRBV12-3 or TRBV12-4 to TRBJ2-2, with D perhaps matching TRBD2 (5 bases). This CDR3 region has 15 residues. Trimming left V 10 bases short and J 5 bases short, with 20 bases between. The CDR3, as DNA: TGTGCCACTACGAAGGGTGGGAGTCTTACCGGGGAGCTGTTTTTT. It is translated as CATTKGGSLTGELFF.

The chain links TRBV24-1 to TRBJ2-1, with 9 bases fitting TRBD1. The V gene end was trimmed by 1 base and the J gene end by 7 bases; junction bases not matched to a gene: 7. The CDR3 loop spans 16 amino acids. The V gene's germline CDR1 is KGHDR and CDR2 SFDVKD. CDR3 region: CATSDFRTGDLNEQFF. CDR3 bases: TGTGCCACCAGTGATTTCAGGACAGGGGACCTAAATGAGCAGTTCTTC.

The J gene is TRBJ2-1, the V gene TRBV12-5; D is tentatively TRBD1 or TRBD2 (5 bases each). Trimming cost V 0 bases and J 4 bases, with 10 bases left between them. This CDR3 contains 15 residues. Germline CDR1 is LGHNT and CDR2 is FRNRAP. CDR3 loop: CASGLVVGPYNEQFF. CDR3 nucleotide sequence: TGTGCTAGTGGTTTGGTAGTGGGACCTTACAATGAGCAGTTCTTC. The whole variable domain, filled in from reference TRBV12-5 and TRBJ2-1, reads DARVTQTPRHKVTEMGQEVTMRCQPILGHNTVFWYRQTMMQGLELLAYFRNRAPLDDSGMPKDRFSAEMPDATLATLKIQPSEPRDSAVYFCASGLVVGPYNEQFFGPGTRLTVL.

CDR3 residues: CASSHHRVAKNIQYF. DNA of the CDR3: TGCGCCAGCAGCCACCACAGGGTAGCCAAAAACATTCAGTACTTC. V usage is TRBV4-1 and J usage is TRBJ2-4; D possibly corresponds to TRBD1 (6 bases). Trimming stripped 3 bases from V and 0 bases from J, with 9 bases between. The CDR3 is made up of 15 amino acids. Germline assignment: CDR1 MGHRA and CDR2 YSYEKL.

This rearrangement joins TRBV4-1 to TRBJ1-6; 11 nucleotides agree with TRBD1. The germline V gene encodes CDR1 MGHRA and CDR2 YSYEKL. The CDR3 spans 17 residues. J gave up 14 bases and V 1 base, and 13 bases lay outside the gene matches. The CDR3 reads CASSQVDRGPQGMALHF. The CDR3 DNA sequence: TGCGCCAGCAGCCAAGTGGACAGGGGGCCCCAGGGGATGGCCCTCCACTTT.

Only a few counts were recorded for this clonotype. This chain uses TRBV6-1 with TRBJ2-5; 8 bases fit TRBD2. CDR3 length equals 13 residues. V was pared by 10 bases and J by 4 bases, with 8 bases of the junction left unmatched. Germline V gene lookup returns CDR1 MNHNS and CDR2 SASEGT. The CDR3 coding sequence is TGTGCCATACGGGGGGGGCGCGGAGAGACCCAGTACTTC. The encoded protein is CAIRGGRGETQYF.